The 27 T cell receptor beta chains reported below all come from one sample, sequenced in a study of shared clonotypes between healthy human individuals. Sequencing was performed with immunoSEQ multiplex PCR; in TCRdb, only in-frame clones are kept and a portion is missing. This sample has under 550,000 clones, with roughly 95% found just once. Material for sequencing was naive CD4+ T cells sorted from blood. Subset meaning: CD45RA+ positively selected. These receptors all stem from a young woman in good health.

The gene calls are TRBV10-3 and TRBJ2-5; D uncertain. Judging by the DNA end, TRBJ2-7 fits better; the J call may be wrong. CDR3 length equals 15 residues. Germline V lookup: CDR1 ENHRY, CDR2 SYGVKD. The CDR3 is CATQPTRLGDYEQYF. CDR3 coding DNA: TGTGCCACCCAACCGACCAGGCTGGGTGACTACGAGCAGTACTTC.

This rearrangement joins TRBV5-1 to TRBJ2-1; no clear D gene. This CDR3 has 13 residues. Germline V gene lookup returns CDR1 SGHRS and CDR2 YFSETQ. Trimming cost V 4 bases and J 5 bases, with 10 bases left between them. The CDR3 DNA reads as TGCGCCAGCAGCCAAACTCCCAACAATGAGCAGTTCTTC. This codes for CASSQTPNNEQFF.

The J gene is TRBJ2-1, the V gene TRBV10-2, with a tentative D call TRBD1 (5 bases). V lost 5 bases and J lost 5, with 10 bases in between. The CDR3 totals 13 residues. The germline V gene has CDR1 WSHSY and CDR2 SAAADI. CDR3 DNA: TGCGCCAGCAGTAGGTCAGGGCACAATGAGCAGTTCTTC. Translating gives CASSRSGHNEQFF.

This chain joins TRBV7-2 and TRBJ2-5; 10 bases are shared with TRBD2. Looked up from germline, CDR1 is SGHTA and CDR2 is FQGNSA. The V gene end was trimmed by 5 bases and the J gene end by 5 bases; junction bases not matched to a gene: 11. This CDR3 is built from 16 residues. The CDR3 loop reads CASSRRLAGKTETQYF. CDR3 nucleotides: TGTGCCAGCAGCCGTCGACTAGCGGGCAAAACGGAGACCCAGTACTTC.

The chain employs TRBV2 and TRBJ1-5; tentatively, D is TRBD1 (6 bases). V lost 3 bases to trimming and J lost 0 bases, with 9 bases between them. Germline assignment: CDR1 SNHLY and CDR2 FYNNEI. CDR3 length: 15 residues. CDR3 loop: CASSETGNSNQPQHF. The DNA for the CDR3 is TGTGCCAGCAGTGAGACAGGCAATAGCAATCAGCCCCAGCATTTT. Full variable domain (remainder filled in from reference TRBV2 and TRBJ1-5): EPEVTQTPSHQVTQMGQEVILRCVPISNHLYFYWYRQILGQKVEFLVSFYNNEISEKSEIFDDQFSVERPDGSNFTLKIRSTKLEDSAMYFCASSETGNSNQPQHFGDGTRLSIL.

The chain joins TRBV4-2 to TRBJ2-3, with 10 positions matching TRBD1. The CDR3 extends over 17 amino acids. Per the germline V gene, CDR1 is LGHNA and CDR2 is YNFKEQ. Losses at the gene ends were 2 bases for V and 2 bases for J; bases not matched to a gene: 7. CDR3 amino acids: CASSQKPGQGTTDTQYF. The CDR3 DNA is TGTGCCAGCAGCCAAAAACCGGGACAGGGGACCACAGATACGCAGTATTTT.

The chain uses TRBV11-2 and TRBJ2-5, with 9 bases fitting TRBD1. V lost 4 bases and J lost 11; bases outside the gene matches: 14. The V gene's germline CDR1 is SGHAT and CDR2 FQNNGV. The CDR3 extends over 15 amino acids. As DNA, the CDR3 is TGTGCCAGCAGCTCCTTATCTGGGACAGGGCGGGAGCAGTACTTC. As protein: CASSSLSGTGREQYF.

The genes are TRBV7-9 and TRBJ1-4; D ambiguous. Between the trimmed V and J ends, which lost 1 base and 8 bases, there was a span of 11 bases. CDR3 size: 14 residues. Germline V gene sequence: CDR1 SEHNR, CDR2 FQNEAQ (reference sequence). CDR3 DNA: TGTGCCAGCAGCTTAGACGGGAGTGGAGAAAAACTGTTTTTT. It yields the protein CASSLDGSGEKLFF.

The rearrangement joins TRBV6-5 to TRBJ1-6; unclear D gene. The CDR3 spans 13 residues. V was shortened by 5 bases and J by 8 bases, with 10 bases between the two germline ends. CDR1 is MNHEY and CDR2 is SVGAGI in the germline V gene. Here the CDR3 reads CASSGIPDSPLHF. DNA of the CDR3: TGTGCCAGCAGTGGGATCCCGGATTCACCCCTCCACTTT.

The chain uses TRBV28 and TRBJ1-5; D not certain. CDR1 and CDR2 from the germline V gene are MDHEN and SYDVKM. V was shortened by 2 bases and J by 2 bases, with 13 bases between the two germline ends. The CDR3 sequence is 16 residues long. The CDR3: CASSLPPGPRNQPQHF. The CDR3 DNA follows: TGTGCCAGCAGTTTACCCCCAGGACCTCGCAATCAGCCCCAGCATTTT.

The rearrangement links TRBV5-1 to TRBJ1-1; D is unresolved. This CDR3 is built from 14 residues. Deletions cut 0 bases from V and 4 bases from J, with 10 bases between. Germline CDR1 SGHRS, CDR2 YFSETQ. The CDR3 sequence: CASSLGATVTEAFF. The DNA of the CDR3 is TGCGCCAGCAGCTTGGGGGCCACCGTCACTGAAGCTTTCTTT.

This chain joins TRBV19 and TRBJ2-5, with D perhaps matching TRBD2 (6 bases). This CDR3 is built from 13 residues. Trimming took off 5 bases at V and 5 bases at J, with 12 bases between the two ends. The germline CDR1 and CDR2 sequences are LNHDA and SQIVND (reference sequence). For the CDR3, the DNA is TGTGCCAGTAGTGGTGGGGGGATTGAGACCCAGTACTTC. Its translation: CASSGGGIETQYF.

This chain links TRBV18 with TRBJ2-7; unclear D gene. V shed 3 bases and J shed 3 bases, with 15 bases lying between them. Germline CDR1 is KGHSH and CDR2 is LQKENI. This CDR3 is built from 15 residues. The CDR3 region has the DNA TGTGCCAGCTCACCCCGGGCTGCGTCGTTCTACGAGCAGTACTTC. Amino acids: CASSPRAASFYEQYF.

The rearrangement uses TRBV5-5 and TRBJ2-7, with 8 nucleotides matching TRBD1. Per the germline V gene, CDR1 is SGHKS and CDR2 is YYEKEE (reference sequence). The trim removed 4 bases at V and 3 bases at J, leaving 6 bases unmatched. The CDR3 length is 14 residues. In nucleotides, the CDR3 is TGTGCCAGCAGCCTGGGACAGGTGAACTACGAGCAGTACTTC. Translation gives CASSLGQVNYEQYF.

The chain is built from TRBV28 and TRBJ1-2; no reliable D call. V lost 6 bases and J 2 bases, leaving 4 bases between the germline ends. The germline CDR1 and CDR2 sequences are MDHEN and SYDVKM. CDR3 size: 11 residues. The DNA of the CDR3 is TGTGCCAGCAGACCGAACTATGGCTACACCTTC. This translates into CASRPNYGYTF.

This chain joins TRBV7-9 and TRBJ2-5; D is ambiguous. Germline V CDR1 and CDR2: SEHNR, FQNEAQ (reference sequence). The V end was cut by 1 base, the J end by 3 bases, with 15 bases between. The CDR3 covers 16 residues. The CDR3 reads CASSLGAARSEETQYF. The CDR3 coding sequence is TGTGCCAGCAGCTTAGGGGCAGCGCGGAGCGAAGAGACCCAGTACTTC.

The CDR3 protein is CASSFFGQGTDTQYF. DNA for the CDR3: TGTGCCAGCAGTTTTTTCGGACAGGGTACAGATACGCAGTATTTT. This sequence joins TRBV27 and TRBJ2-3; 8 bases align to TRBD1. The CDR3 totals 15 residues. Germline CDR1 is MNHEY and CDR2 is SMNVEV (reference sequence). Trimming took 3 bases from V and 3 from J; bases not matched to a gene: 5.

Comment on this clone: At the DNA level, this CDR3 is encoded by other sequences in the same sample as well. CDR3 loop: CATSRGLAGTYEQYF. CDR3 coding DNA: TGTGCCACCAGCAGGGGACTAGCGGGTACCTACGAGCAGTACTTC. The V call is TRBV15, the J call TRBJ2-7; 12 nucleotides match TRBD2. V shed 3 bases, J shed 2 bases, and the junction held 2 bases outside the gene matches. In germline, CDR1 is LNHNV, CDR2 YYDKDF (reference sequence). The CDR3 is 15 amino acids.

V gene TRBV10-1 combines with J gene TRBJ2-3, with D unresolved. CDR1 is WNHNN, CDR2 SYGVQD, per germline (reference sequence). Trimming stripped 4 bases from V and 6 bases from J, with 11 bases between. The length of the CDR3 is 13 residues. CDR3 protein: CASSAPGSDTQYF. The CDR3 coding sequence is TGCGCCAGCAGTGCTCCGGGTTCCGATACGCAGTATTTT.

The gene calls are TRBV19 and TRBJ2-7; D possibly corresponds to TRBD1 (5 bases). V lost 5 bases, J lost 0 bases, and 17 bases lay in between. This CDR3 comprises 16 residues. The germline gives CDR1 LNHDA, CDR2 SQIVND (reference sequence). The CDR3 is CASSPQGLPPSYEQYF. DNA of the CDR3: TGTGCCAGTAGTCCCCAGGGCCTACCACCCTCCTACGAGCAGTACTTC.

The chain couples TRBV5-1 to TRBJ2-3; 7 bases align to TRBD2. This CDR3 is built from 14 residues. Germline V gene sequence: CDR1 SGHRS, CDR2 YFSETQ. V dropped 2 bases and J dropped 8; count of bases not matched to a gene: 8. The CDR3 bases are TGCGCCAGCAGCTTTCTCTCTGGGGAGGGTACGCAGTATTTT. This sequence encodes CASSFLSGEGTQYF.

The chain recombines TRBV30 with TRBJ2-2; 7 nucleotides match TRBD2. The V gene's germline CDR1 is GTSNPN and CDR2 SVGIG (reference sequence). The V gene end was trimmed by 4 bases and the J gene end by 6 bases; junction bases not matched to a gene: 8. The CDR3 covers 14 residues. The CDR3, as DNA: TGTGCCTGGAAGGTGACTAGCAATGCCGGGGAGCTGTTTTTT. Its translation is CAWKVTSNAGELFF.

Turning to this clone: Other DNA sequences of this sample code for an identical CDR3. The genes are TRBV18 and TRBJ2-7, with 9 nucleotides matching TRBD1. Trimming removed 3 bases from V and 4 bases from J; junction bases left unmatched: 4. Per germline, CDR1 KGHSH and CDR2 LQKENI. This CDR3 spans 14 amino acids. The CDR3 DNA reads as TGTGCCAGCTCACCTGGACAGGGGCCTTACGAGCAGTACTTC. Protein: CASSPGQGPYEQYF. Full variable domain (rest looked up from reference TRBV18 and TRBJ2-7): NAGVMQNPRHLVRRRGQEARLRCSPMKGHSHVYWYRQLPEEGLKFMVYLQKENIIDESGMPKERFSAEFPKEGPSILRIQQVVRGDSAAYFCASSPGQGPYEQYFGPGTRLTVT.

The chain joins TRBV19 to TRBJ2-2, with 11 bases identical to TRBD2. Germline V lookup: CDR1 LNHDA, CDR2 SQIVND (reference sequence). V lost 3 bases and J lost 7; bases outside the gene matches: 13. This CDR3 has 18 amino acids. The CDR3 region is CASSIETSGDVWFGELFF. The CDR3 region has the DNA TGTGCCAGTAGTATTGAGACTAGCGGGGACGTATGGTTCGGGGAGCTGTTTTTT.

The rearrangement uses TRBV18 and TRBJ2-7, with D possibly matching TRBD1 (5 bases). Looked up from germline, CDR1 is KGHSH and CDR2 is LQKENI. V lost 3 bases, J lost 0 bases, and 9 bases lay in between. The CDR3 spans 14 residues. The DNA of the CDR3 is TGTGCCAGCTCACCTATGGACACCTCCTACGAGCAGTACTTC. Translation gives CASSPMDTSYEQYF.

The chain is built from TRBV7-6 and TRBJ2-7; TRBD2 aligns across 8 bases. With V trimmed by 2 bases and J by 0 bases, 6 bases remained unmatched. The CDR3 is made up of 16 amino acids. The germline gives CDR1 SGHVS, CDR2 FNYEAQ. In DNA form, the CDR3 reads TGTGCCAGCAGCTTATCTAGCGGGCCAAGCTCCTACGAGCAGTACTTC. It specifies CASSLSSGPSSYEQYF.

The gene calls are TRBV6-5 and TRBJ2-7; 11 nucleotides agree with TRBD2. Germline V lookup: CDR1 MNHEY, CDR2 SVGAGI. CDR3 length equals 14 residues. Trimming cost V 6 bases and J 3 bases; bases outside gene matches: 4. In DNA form, the CDR3 reads TGTGCCAGCAGCCCAACTAGCGGGAGCTACGAGCAGTACTTC. The encoded protein is CASSPTSGSYEQYF.